Below, 31 T cell receptor beta chains from the same sample are listed, as sequenced in a study of CD8+ T cells in alopecia areata. Reverse transcribed after extraction, RNA yielded cDNA as the sequencing template. The repertoire was sequenced with immunoSEQ multiplex PCR; TCRdb's copy has only in-frame clones and lacks some. Here the sample spans roughly 130,000 clones, around 60% being singletons. Specimen: CD4+ T cells sorted from blood, collected at week 0. These TCRs come from a human donor with alopecia areata.

This clone was detected only a few times. The chain uses TRBV7-9 and TRBJ1-2; the match to TRBD1 covers 7 bases. The length of the CDR3 is 14 residues. V trimming: 5 bases; J trimming: 1 base; junction bases outside the gene matches: 4. The germline V gene encodes CDR1 SEHNR and CDR2 FQNEAQ (reference sequence). The CDR3 DNA sequence: TGTGCCAGCAGCAGGGACAGCCTTAACTATGGCTACACCTTC. Translated, it gives CASSRDSLNYGYTF.

This clone appeared a few times. V usage is TRBV6-5 and J usage is TRBJ2-1; tentative D call: TRBD1 (6 bases). V lost 5 bases, J lost 10 bases, and 9 bases lay in between. CDR3 length: 11 residues. Looked up from germline, CDR1 is MNHEY and CDR2 is SVGAGI. The CDR3 loop reads CASSTGREQFF. The CDR3 DNA reads as TGTGCCAGCAGTACAGGGAGAGAGCAGTTCTTC.

The V and J genes are TRBV7-9 and TRBJ2-5; D is undetermined. The CDR3 contains 15 residues. Per the germline V gene, CDR1 is SEHNR and CDR2 is FQNEAQ (reference sequence). Trimming cost V 0 bases and J 2 bases, with 10 bases left between them. CDR3 sequence (DNA): TGTGCCAGCAGCTTAGCGTCCCTGCGGCAAGAGACCCAGTACTTC. Translation gives CASSLASLRQETQYF. Together with reference TRBV7-9 and TRBJ2-5, the CDR3 gives the full variable domain: DTGVSQNPRHKITKRGQNVTFRCDPISEHNRLYWYRQTLGQGPEFLTYFQNEAQLEKSRLLSDRFSAERPKGSFSTLEIQRTEQGDSAMYLCASSLASLRQETQYFGPGTRLLVL.

J is TRBJ2-3 and V is TRBV19, with 8 positions matching TRBD1. V was clipped by 3 bases and J by 2 bases; unmatched bases: 1. The CDR3 is 14 amino acids. CDR1 and CDR2 from the germline V gene are LNHDA and SQIVND (reference sequence). CDR3 sequence reads: CASSMTGVTDTQYF. The CDR3 coding sequence is TGTGCCAGTAGTATGACAGGGGTCACAGATACGCAGTATTTT.

The V call is TRBV25-1, the J call TRBJ1-1; a possible D gene is TRBD1 (5 bases). CDR3 length: 15 residues. V was clipped by 3 bases and J by 3 bases, with 14 bases between them. Germline values: CDR1 MGHDK, CDR2 SYGVNS. CDR3 loop: CASSDSHRGDTEAFF. CDR3 DNA sequence: TGTGCCAGCAGTGACAGCCACCGGGGGGACACTGAAGCTTTCTTT.

In this sample, this clone turned up a few times. The chain carries TRBV2 and TRBJ1-1; perhaps TRBD1 as D (5 bases). The CDR3 length is 14 residues. CDR1 SNHLY and CDR2 FYNNEI come from the germline V gene. With 4 bases removed from V and 0 bases from J, the gap between germline ends came to 9 bases. For the CDR3, the DNA is TGTGCCAGCAGTGTCGGGGCCCTGAACACTGAAGCTTTCTTT. It specifies CASSVGALNTEAFF.

This chain uses TRBV6-5 with TRBJ2-7; 8 bases match TRBD2. Unmatched junction bases numbered 8, after V lost 6 bases and J lost 4 bases. This CDR3 region has 14 residues. Germline V gene lookup returns CDR1 MNHEY and CDR2 SVGAGI. CDR3 loop: CASRSPGLVYEQYF. The CDR3 nucleotides read TGTGCCAGCAGGTCTCCGGGACTAGTGTACGAGCAGTACTTC.

V is TRBV18 and J is TRBJ1-2, with D possibly TRBD1 on 5 matching bases. The CDR3 consists of 12 residues. V lost 3 bases, J lost 6 bases, and 8 bases lay in between. Per the germline V gene, CDR1 is KGHSH and CDR2 is LQKENI. This chain's CDR3 is CASSPQGDGYTF. The CDR3 coding sequence is TGTGCCAGCTCACCGCAGGGAGATGGCTACACCTTC.

The V and J genes are TRBV11-2 and TRBJ2-2, with D tentatively TRBD2 (5 bases). Germline V lookup: CDR1 SGHAT, CDR2 FQNNGV. This CDR3 contains 15 residues. Trimming pared 5 bases from V and 1 base from J, leaving 11 bases between. The CDR3 bases are TGTGCCAGCAGCCGGTTACTAGAGAACACCGGGGAGCTGTTTTTT. It translates to CASSRLLENTGELFF.

The rearrangement uses TRBV5-4 and TRBJ2-2; D is unresolved. This CDR3 contains 14 residues. Germline V lookup: CDR1 SGHNT, CDR2 YYREEE (reference sequence). The ends were cut back, 0 bases at V and 6 bases at J, with 9 bases in the middle. The DNA of the CDR3 is TGTGCCAGCAGCTTGGTCGCGTCAGCCGGGGAGCTGTTTTTT. This gives the protein CASSLVASAGELFF.

This chain links TRBV7-2 with TRBJ1-1, with D maybe TRBD1 (6 bases). Trimming shortened V by 5 bases and J by 3 bases, and 16 bases separated the two germline ends. The CDR3 is 15 residues long. From germline, CDR1 is SGHTA and CDR2 FQGNSA. In nucleotides, the CDR3 is TGTGCCAGCAGCCCACCGACAGGCCTACACACTGAAGCTTTCTTT. Amino acids: CASSPPTGLHTEAFF.

The genes are TRBV18 and TRBJ1-5; TRBD1 might be the D (5 bases). This CDR3 has 15 residues. Trimming cost V 6 bases and J 7 bases, with 19 bases left between them. Germline-derived CDR1 and CDR2 are KGHSH and LQKENI. CDR3 loop: CASSQNWGSDQPQHF. The CDR3 DNA reads TGTGCCAGCTCCCAAAATTGGGGGTCGGACCAGCCCCAGCATTTT.

The chain carries TRBV5-1 and TRBJ2-2; D is unresolved. Germline V lookup: CDR1 SGHRS, CDR2 YFSETQ. Trimming left V 4 bases short and J 2 bases short, with 15 bases between. The CDR3 totals 16 residues. CDR3 DNA sequence: TGCGCCAGCAGCCCCGGCCGGGCCCCCAACACCGGGGAGCTGTTTTTT. It encodes CASSPGRAPNTGELFF. Complete variable domain (other parts from reference TRBV5-1 and TRBJ2-2): KAGVTQTPRYLIKTRGQQVTLSCSPISGHRSVSWYQQTPGQGLQFLFEYFSETQRNKGNFPGRFSGRQFSNSRSEMNVSTLELGDSALYLCASSPGRAPNTGELFFGEGSRLTVL.

Only one count was recorded for this clone. The chain uses TRBV6-1 and TRBJ2-5; TRBD1 aligns across 10 bases. The CDR3 spans 14 residues. Germline CDR1 reads MNHNS; CDR2 reads SASEGT. The V segment lost 6 bases and the J segment 3 bases; nucleotides outside the gene matches: 4. Here the CDR3 reads CASRQTGGKETQYF. Written as DNA, the CDR3 is TGTGCCAGCAGACAGACAGGGGGCAAAGAGACCCAGTACTTC.

The CDR3 region has the DNA TGCGCCAGCAGCTTGACAGTTAACACTGAAGCTTTCTTT. Translation gives CASSLTVNTEAFF. This chain joins TRBV5-1 and TRBJ1-1; no firm D call. This CDR3 is 13 amino acids long. V lost 1 base to trimming and J lost 2 bases, with 6 bases between them. The germline V gene has CDR1 SGHRS and CDR2 YFSETQ.

The chain joins TRBV27 to TRBJ2-7; TRBD1 agrees at 7 bases. V trimming: 6 bases; J trimming: 6 bases; junction bases outside the gene matches: 14. This CDR3 spans 15 amino acids. Germline CDR1 MNHEY, CDR2 SMNVEV (reference sequence). CDR3 region: CASSQLEGALPEQYF. In nucleotides, the CDR3 is TGTGCCAGCAGCCAGCTTGAGGGGGCGCTTCCCGAGCAGTACTTC.

The chain recombines TRBV7-2 with TRBJ2-5; 9 nucleotides align to TRBD2. Per the germline V gene, CDR1 is SGHTA and CDR2 is FQGNSA. This CDR3 region has 15 residues. Unmatched junction bases numbered 8, after V lost 6 bases and J lost 3 bases. CDR3 bases: TGTGCCAGCAGAGAGAGGGCGGGAGGGAAAGAGACCCAGTACTTC. Its protein is CASRERAGGKETQYF.

This clone occurred once. The V and J genes are TRBV5-4 and TRBJ1-1; 7 nucleotides agree with TRBD1. CDR1 is SGHNT and CDR2 is YYREEE in the germline V gene (reference sequence). With V trimmed by 10 bases and J by 4 bases, 10 bases remained unmatched. CDR3 length equals 13 residues. The CDR3 loop reads CAAQGGSVTEAFF. Written as DNA, the CDR3 is TGTGCCGCCCAGGGGGGGTCGGTCACTGAAGCTTTCTTT.

There are a few counts of this clone. The V and J genes are TRBV10-3 and TRBJ2-1; no definite D call. Germline CDR1 reads ENHRY; CDR2 reads SYGVKD. Deletions cut 0 bases from V and 9 bases from J, with 6 bases between. This CDR3 spans 12 amino acids. The CDR3 loop reads CAISESRVEQFF. The CDR3 nucleotides are TGTGCCATCAGTGAGTCACGGGTTGAGCAGTTCTTC.

The chain combines TRBV30 with TRBJ1-4, with 7 bases fitting TRBD1. V shed 5 bases, J shed 1 base, and the junction held 7 bases outside the gene matches. From germline, CDR1 is GTSNPN and CDR2 SVGIG (reference sequence). There are 15 residues in the CDR3. DNA for the CDR3: TGTGCCTGGGTACCGTGGGACAGAACTAATGAAAAACTGTTTTTT. This sequence encodes CAWVPWDRTNEKLFF.

With respect to this clone: The same CDR3 also results from other DNA sequences found in this sample. The chain combines TRBV5-1 with TRBJ2-2; D uncertain. The CDR3 spans 15 residues. Germline CDR1 is SGHRS and CDR2 is YFSETQ. The germline V and J ends were trimmed by 1 base and 0 bases, with 7 bases remaining between them. CDR3 nucleotide sequence: TGCGCCAGCAGCTTGTTAGGCCCGAACACCGGGGAGCTGTTTTTT. This sequence encodes CASSLLGPNTGELFF.

This chain joins TRBV30 and TRBJ1-3; D ambiguous. CDR1 is GTSNPN, CDR2 SVGIG, per germline (reference sequence). V lost 2 bases and J lost 4, with 12 bases in between. The CDR3 length is 14 residues. For the CDR3, the DNA is TGTGCCTGGAGTTTCGTCCGGCGCGGAAACACCATATATTTT. This gives the protein CAWSFVRRGNTIYF.

The chain couples TRBV7-2 to TRBJ2-4; D unresolved. Trimming left V 6 bases short and J 9 bases short, with 15 bases between. CDR3 length: 13 residues. The germline CDR1 and CDR2 sequences are SGHTA and FQGNSA. In DNA, the CDR3 is TGTGCCAGCAGTACCGTCAAGGTGCCCATTCAGTACTTC. Translation gives CASSTVKVPIQYF.

The chain's CDR3 is CAWDTDPFLLSGANVLTF. The CDR3 DNA sequence: TGTGCCTGGGATACCGACCCATTCCTCCTCTCTGGGGCCAACGTCCTGACTTTC. The genes are TRBV30 and TRBJ2-6; D is ambiguous. The V gene's germline CDR1 is GTSNPN and CDR2 SVGIG (reference sequence). The CDR3 is 18 amino acids. The ends were cut back, 5 bases at V and 0 bases at J, with 20 bases in the middle.

Only a few counts were recorded for this clone. V is TRBV30 and J is TRBJ1-5; the D gene is possibly TRBD1 (5 bases). Germline V gives CDR1 GTSNPN, CDR2 SVGIG (reference sequence). Between the trimmed V and J ends, which lost 1 base and 2 bases, there was a span of 6 bases. This CDR3 has 13 residues. The CDR3 loop reads CAWSEGGNQPQHF. CDR3 DNA sequence: TGTGCCTGGAGTGAAGGGGGCAATCAGCCCCAGCATTTT.

This clone is a singleton in its sample. The chain carries TRBV25-1 and TRBJ1-1; no firm D call. The CDR3 sequence is 11 residues long. Germline V gives CDR1 MGHDK, CDR2 SYGVNS. The V end lost 3 bases, the J end lost 12 bases, and 11 bases lay between the germline ends. This CDR3 is CASSDPSLTFF. The CDR3, as DNA: TGTGCCAGCAGTGACCCCTCTCTGACTTTCTTT.

This chain joins TRBV5-4 and TRBJ2-7, with no clear D. This CDR3 has 16 residues. V lost 4 bases, J lost 5 bases, and 22 bases lay in between. In germline, CDR1 is SGHNT, CDR2 YYREEE (reference sequence). The CDR3: CASSLESPALSNEQYF. The CDR3 DNA is TGTGCCAGCAGCCTGGAATCTCCAGCGCTCTCTAACGAGCAGTACTTC.

V gene TRBV2 combines with J gene TRBJ2-1; 10 nucleotides align to TRBD2. Trimming removed 8 bases from V and 8 bases from J; junction bases left unmatched: 18. This CDR3 spans 17 amino acids. Germline loops: CDR1 SNHLY, CDR2 FYNNEI. The CDR3 DNA is TGTGCCAGCCGCCGGCTAGCGGGAGTTTCGGGCAACCATGAGCAGTTCTTC. This gives the protein CASRRLAGVSGNHEQFF.

This sequence joins TRBV2 and TRBJ2-5; maybe TRBD1 (5 bases). The CDR3 length is 13 residues. V shed 7 bases and J shed 5 bases, with 14 bases lying between them. Germline V gene sequence: CDR1 SNHLY, CDR2 FYNNEI. The CDR3: CASTQAVGETQYF. The CDR3 nucleotides are TGTGCCAGCACACAGGCCGTCGGTGAGACCCAGTACTTC.

A few counts support this clone. V is TRBV5-1 and J is TRBJ1-2; the D is unclear. The CDR3 extends over 14 amino acids. CDR1 and CDR2 (germline): SGHRS, YFSETQ. V was cut by 4 bases and J by 0 bases, with 10 bases left in between. CDR3 DNA sequence: TGCGCCAGCAGCCAGGACGGAGCTAACTATGGCTACACCTTC. Translation: CASSQDGANYGYTF.

This clone was counted between two and nine times. The V and J genes are TRBV4-3 and TRBJ2-5; D may be TRBD1 or TRBD2 (5 bases each). The CDR3 totals 15 residues. Germline CDR1 and CDR2: LGHNA and YSLEER. The germline V and J ends were trimmed by 0 bases and 5 bases, with 13 bases remaining between them. CDR3 protein: CASSQDSGTGETQYF. The CDR3 DNA follows: TGCGCCAGCAGCCAAGATTCGGGGACGGGGGAGACCCAGTACTTC.